Below are 13 T cell receptor beta chains sequenced from a single sample in a study of blood T cell repertoires in COVID-19. Sequencing used immunoSEQ multiplex PCR; TCRdb keeps in-frame clones, though not all of them. The data contain some 190,000 clones, 65% to 80% of them singletons. Material: peripheral blood. These receptors all come from a woman aged 50 to 60 with acute or convalescent COVID-19.

This clone was seen a single time. This chain connects TRBV15 to TRBJ1-1, with D maybe TRBD1 (5 bases). The germline CDR1 and CDR2 sequences are LNHNV and YYDKDF (reference sequence). The CDR3 is made up of 12 amino acids. The ends were cut back, 7 bases at V and 5 bases at J, with 11 bases in the middle. The CDR3 sequence: CATTKQGTEAFF. The CDR3 DNA is TGTGCCACCACCAAGCAGGGAACTGAAGCTTTCTTT.

This clone has only a few counts. This sample also contains other DNA sequences that code for the same CDR3. The chain uses TRBV27 and TRBJ2-7, with 10 bases lining up with TRBD2. The CDR3 runs to 16 residues. Unmatched junction bases numbered 7, after V lost 5 bases and J lost 0 bases. Germline V gene lookup returns CDR1 MNHEY and CDR2 SMNVEV (reference sequence). The CDR3: CASSRTSGTRSYEQYF. For the CDR3, the DNA is TGTGCCAGCAGTAGGACTAGCGGTACCCGCTCCTACGAGCAGTACTTC.

The J gene is TRBJ1-1, the V gene TRBV28; D is uncertain. Germline V lookup: CDR1 MDHEN, CDR2 SYDVKM. The CDR3 length is 15 residues. Trimming cost V 3 bases and J 5 bases, with 16 bases left between them. In nucleotides, the CDR3 is TGTGCCAGCAGTTTGCGCTCTGGAGGATGGACTGAAGCTTTCTTT. Protein sequence: CASSLRSGGWTEAFF.

As DNA, the CDR3 is TGTGCCAGCAGACTGACAGGGGTGAACACTGAAGCTTTCTTT. It encodes CASRLTGVNTEAFF. The chain couples TRBV6-5 to TRBJ1-1; 8 bases are shared with TRBD1. CDR1 and CDR2 from the germline V gene are MNHEY and SVGAGI. V lost 6 bases and J lost 0; bases outside the gene matches: 3. The CDR3 runs to 14 residues.

The gene calls are TRBV5-6 and TRBJ1-5, with D possibly matching TRBD1 (6 bases). The V end was cut by 2 bases, the J end by 4 bases, with 16 bases between. This CDR3 contains 16 residues. CDR1 and CDR2 (germline): SGHDT, YYEEEE. CDR3 residues: CASSFLASGTNQPQHF. The CDR3 bases are TGTGCCAGCAGCTTTTTAGCTTCCGGGACAAATCAGCCCCAGCATTTT.

The chain recombines TRBV6-5 with TRBJ1-1; D might be TRBD1 (5 bases). Deletions cut 5 bases from V and 9 bases from J, with 13 bases between. This CDR3 comprises 12 residues. Germline V gene sequence: CDR1 MNHEY, CDR2 SVGAGI. In DNA form, the CDR3 reads TGTGCCAGCAGTAGGGACGGGAGGCAAGCTTTCTTT. Protein sequence: CASSRDGRQAFF.

The genes are TRBV11-2 and TRBJ2-7; perhaps TRBD2 as D (5 bases). Germline CDR1 and CDR2: SGHAT and FQNNGV. The length of the CDR3 is 14 residues. The germline V and J ends were trimmed by 5 bases and 2 bases, with 13 bases remaining between them. CDR3 region: CASSEMRVAYEQYF. The DNA of the CDR3 is TGTGCCAGCAGCGAGATGCGGGTCGCCTACGAGCAGTACTTC.

The chain employs TRBV18 and TRBJ2-3; maybe TRBD2 (6 bases). Germline-derived CDR1 and CDR2 are KGHSH and LQKENI. Trimming shortened V by 2 bases and J by 6 bases, and 12 bases separated the two germline ends. CDR3 length: 14 amino acids. This CDR3 reads CASSPTREEDTQYF. The DNA for the CDR3 is TGTGCCAGCTCACCAACGAGGGAGGAGGATACGCAGTATTTT.

This clone has a handful of counts. The J gene is TRBJ2-7, the V gene TRBV6-5; TRBD2 aligns across 11 bases. The length of the CDR3 is 16 residues. The germline V gene has CDR1 MNHEY and CDR2 SVGAGI. The J segment lost 3 bases and the V segment lost 0 bases, leaving 4 bases of the junction unmatched. CDR3 coding DNA: TGTGCCAGCAGTTACTCTGAGACTAGCGGGGTCTACGAGCAGTACTTC. Its protein product is CASSYSETSGVYEQYF.

V is TRBV6-2 or TRBV6-3 and J is TRBJ2-5, with 10 bases aligning to TRBD2. The CDR3 covers 15 residues. V trimming: 2 bases; J trimming: 5 bases; junction bases outside the gene matches: 5. CDR1 and CDR2 from the germline V gene are MNHEY and SVGEGT. The CDR3: CASSYSGRAWETQYF. The CDR3 bases are TGTGCCAGCAGTTACAGCGGGAGGGCCTGGGAGACCCAGTACTTC.

DNA of the CDR3: TGTGCCACCAGCGCCCGGACAGGGTTCACAGATACGCAGTATTTT. It encodes CATSARTGFTDTQYF. This chain connects TRBV15 to TRBJ2-3; 8 positions agree with TRBD1. CDR3 length: 15 residues. Germline-derived CDR1 and CDR2 are LNHNV and YYDKDF (reference sequence). Germline trimming cut 5 bases from V and 2 bases from J; bases unmatched to any gene: 6.

The rearrangement links TRBV12-3 or TRBV12-4 to TRBJ2-1, with a possible D match to TRBD1 (5 bases). V lost 5 bases, J lost 12 bases, and 14 bases lay in between. CDR3 length: 12 residues. The CDR3 sequence is CASSPLGRPQFF. CDR3 DNA: TGTGCCAGCAGTCCCCTGGGGCGCCCGCAGTTCTTC.

This clone was counted between two and nine times. The gene calls are TRBV10-2 and TRBJ1-4, with unresolved D. This CDR3 is built from 13 residues. Germline-derived CDR1 and CDR2 are WSHSY and SAAADI. V dropped 6 bases and J dropped 0 bases, with 5 bases sitting between them. Here the CDR3 reads CASRQTTNEKLFF. In DNA form, the CDR3 reads TGCGCCAGCAGACAGACAACTAATGAAAAACTGTTTTTT.